This TCR beta chain is from a study of T cells in Graves' hyperthyroidism and ophthalmopathy. Uncontrolled infection, other autoimmune disease, pregnancy or lactation led to exclusion. The PBMCs had their origin in approximately 10 ml of fresh peripheral blood. Regarding the study as a whole: Appearing also in blood were most of the thyroid clonotypes expanded above 0.001.

This clonotype was detected many times. Its antigen remains unidentified. Amplification of TCR beta CDR3 regions used RNA as the template. A set of HTBI primers served as the primers for a first-round RT-PCR of the TCR CDR3. TCRdb re-called the multiplex PCR reads with MiXCR, one entry per CDR3 protein. The sample has 490,000 or so distinct CDR3 sequences, roughly 15% seen once. The V and J ends lost 4 bases and 7 bases respectively, with 6 bases between them. Germline assignment: CDR1 SGHRS and CDR2 YFSETQ. This CDR3 spans 11 amino acids. The material sequenced was blood. This receptor was taken from a woman aged 25 to 39 with Graves' ophthalmopathy. J is TRBJ2-1 and V is TRBV5-1; D remains ambiguous. The CDR3 DNA reads TGCGCCAGCAGCCTTGAGAATGAGCAGTTCTTC. This encodes CASSLENEQFF.